The 16 T cell receptor beta chains below all came from one sample that was sequenced in a study of shared clonotypes between healthy human individuals. Only in-frame clones appear in the TCRdb table, and some are missing; sequencing was by immunoSEQ multiplex PCR. The table lists millions of clones, about 95% of them singletons, with about 1.1% in the top ten. The naive CD8 subset, CD45RO-negative cells positively selected for CCR7, excluded terminally differentiated effector memory CD45RA+ cells. Sequencing input: naive CD8+ T cells sorted from blood. These receptors were obtained from a man between 18 and 35 years old in good health.

V usage is TRBV7-6 and J usage is TRBJ1-2; D possibly corresponds to TRBD1 (6 bases). The V gene's germline CDR1 is SGHVS and CDR2 FNYEAQ. V was cut by 5 bases and J by 8 bases, with 12 bases left in between. CDR3 length: 12 residues. CDR3 nucleotides: TGTGCCAGCAGCCTAGGGGGGAGGGGCTACACCTTC. Amino acid sequence: CASSLGGRGYTF.

The J gene is TRBJ2-3, the V gene TRBV7-9, with D perhaps matching TRBD1 (5 bases). The CDR3 has 15 amino acids. Germline CDR1 and CDR2: SEHNR and FQNEAQ (reference sequence). Trimming pared 6 bases from V and 2 bases from J, leaving 15 bases between. The CDR3 here is CASSIHQGNTDTQYF. The CDR3 DNA follows: TGTGCCAGCAGTATTCACCAGGGCAACACAGATACGCAGTATTTT.

The chain couples TRBV5-6 to TRBJ2-3; D gene ambiguous. The CDR3 extends over 17 amino acids. From germline, CDR1 is SGHDT and CDR2 YYEEEE. Deletions cut 3 bases from V and 0 bases from J, with 17 bases between. CDR3 region: CASSSELTTTSTDTQYF. The CDR3 DNA is TGTGCCAGCAGCTCGGAACTAACTACTACCAGCACAGATACGCAGTATTTT.

The rearrangement uses TRBV4-1 and TRBJ1-1; no reliable D call. V was shortened by 1 base and J by 5 bases, with 8 bases between the two germline ends. CDR3 length: 13 amino acids. Germline CDR1 reads MGHRA; CDR2 reads YSYEKL. The CDR3 spells CASSQGEGTEAFF. The DNA for the CDR3 is TGCGCCAGCAGCCAAGGGGAGGGTACTGAAGCTTTCTTT.

This rearrangement joins TRBV11-2 to TRBJ2-2; a possible D gene is TRBD1 (5 bases). Deletions cut 6 bases from V and 6 bases from J, with 20 bases between. CDR3 length equals 16 residues. CDR1 is SGHAT, CDR2 FQNNGV, per germline. The CDR3 is CASRSHWSEGAGELFF. CDR3 bases: TGTGCCAGCAGGTCCCACTGGAGTGAAGGGGCCGGGGAGCTGTTTTTT.

V usage is TRBV21-1 and J usage is TRBJ2-7; TRBD1, the table's D call, was not compared with the DNA. TRBV21-1 is given as a pseudogene. This CDR3 is built from 13 residues. The CDR3 coding sequence is TGTGCCAGCAGGACGGGACACCGCTACGAGCAGTACTTC. Amino acid sequence: CASRTGHRYEQYF.

The CDR3 loop is CASSGGSSYEQYF. The CDR3 bases are TGTGCCAGCAGCGGGGGGAGCTCCTACGAGCAGTACTTC. The chain joins TRBV28 to TRBJ2-7; TRBD2 matches 7 bases. Germline CDR1 MDHEN, CDR2 SYDVKM. V shed 6 bases and J 0 bases; nucleotides not matched to a gene: 2. The CDR3 extends over 13 amino acids.

J is TRBJ2-7 and V is TRBV7-8; 10 bases are shared with TRBD1. The CDR3 contains 16 residues. Trimming at V came to 5 bases and at J to 7 bases, leaving 14 bases not matched to a gene. Germline values: CDR1 SGHVS, CDR2 FQNEAQ. For the CDR3, the DNA is TGTGCCAGCAGCCCCGGGACAGGGGACGGGGTGGGGGAGCAGTACTTC. It yields the protein CASSPGTGDGVGEQYF.

CDR3 in DNA: TGTGCCAGCAGCTTGGCGGCCGAGCAGTACTTC. This encodes CASSLAAEQYF. V usage is TRBV5-6 and J usage is TRBJ2-7; D not resolved. The V gene's germline CDR1 is SGHDT and CDR2 YYEEEE. CDR3 length: 11 amino acids. The V end lost 0 bases, the J end lost 6 bases, and 4 bases lay between the germline ends. The full variable domain, with the rest looked up from reference TRBV5-6 and TRBJ2-7, is DAGVTQSPTHLIKTRGQQVTLRCSPKSGHDTVSWYQQALGQGPQFIFQYYEEEERQRGNFPDRFSGHQFPNYSSELNVNALLLGDSALYLCASSLAAEQYFGPGTRLTVT.

J is TRBJ1-6 and V is TRBV13, with D hard to call. V was trimmed by 7 bases and J by 7 bases, leaving 11 bases between them. The CDR3 sequence is 13 residues long. Looked up from germline, CDR1 is PRHDT and CDR2 is FYEKMQ (reference sequence). The CDR3 DNA reads TGTGCCAGCACCCTTGGTGGGAATTCACCCCTCCACTTT. This translates into CASTLGGNSPLHF.

The rearrangement links TRBV6-6 to TRBJ1-1; D is ambiguous. Germline loops: CDR1 MNHNY, CDR2 SVGAGI (reference sequence). CDR3 length: 15 amino acids. Trimming removed 7 bases at V and 0 bases at J, with 15 bases between. The CDR3 region is CASTTDPSLNTEAFF. The CDR3 nucleotides read TGTGCCAGCACCACTGATCCCAGCCTGAACACTGAAGCTTTCTTT.

The chain joins TRBV11-2 to TRBJ2-7; 12 bases match TRBD1. Germline V gene data show CDR1 as SGHAT and CDR2 as FQNNGV. V was clipped by 4 bases and J by 0 bases; unmatched bases: 7. The CDR3 has 17 residues. CDR3 nucleotides: TGTGCCAGCAGCTATGGGACAGGGGGCTTAAGCTCCTACGAGCAGTACTTC. Translated, it gives CASSYGTGGLSSYEQYF.

The chain joins TRBV7-2 to TRBJ1-5; TRBD1 might be the D (6 bases). There are 16 residues in the CDR3. The germline CDR1 and CDR2 sequences are SGHTA and FQGNSA. V dropped 1 base and J dropped 5 bases, with 15 bases sitting between them. This CDR3 is CASSLVGGRHDQPQHF. Written as DNA, the CDR3 is TGTGCCAGCAGCTTAGTAGGGGGGCGACACGATCAGCCCCAGCATTTT.

V usage is TRBV19 and J usage is TRBJ2-4; TRBD2 is a possible D gene (5 bases). Germline V lookup: CDR1 LNHDA, CDR2 SQIVND (reference sequence). This CDR3 comprises 16 residues. V shed 5 bases and J shed 2 bases, with 16 bases lying between them. The CDR3 DNA is TGTGCCAGTAGTCCCCGACTAAAGCCCTCCAAAAACATTCAGTACTTC. This encodes CASSPRLKPSKNIQYF.

The gene calls are TRBV28 and TRBJ2-2; D call uncertain. Germline CDR1 reads MDHEN; CDR2 reads SYDVKM. Trimming took off 4 bases at V and 6 bases at J, with 15 bases between the two ends. This CDR3 spans 15 amino acids. DNA of the CDR3: TGTGCCAGCAGTTCGACCCGGTTTGAGGCCGGGGAGCTGTTTTTT. This sequence encodes CASSSTRFEAGELFF.

The chain is built from TRBV4-1 and TRBJ2-1; D might be TRBD2 (5 bases). V lost 0 bases to trimming and J lost 6 bases, with 12 bases between them. The CDR3 is made up of 15 amino acids. The germline V gene has CDR1 MGHRA and CDR2 YSYEKL. DNA for the CDR3: TGCGCCAGCAGCCAAGATGAGGGAGAGTCCAATGAGCAGTTCTTC. Its protein is CASSQDEGESNEQFF.